One and the same sample provided the 10 T cell receptor beta chains below, sequenced in a study of blood T cell repertoires in COVID-19. TCRdb's table, derived via immunoSEQ multiplex PCR, lists solely in-frame clones and lacks some. The profile covers roughly 190,000 clones, with around nine tenths appearing a single time and 6.2% taken by the ten largest. The material sequenced was peripheral blood. Every receptor here comes from a woman between 40 and 50 years old who had recovered from COVID-19.

This clone has a handful of counts. This rearrangement joins TRBV20-1 to TRBJ1-2; D is undetermined. This CDR3 has 12 amino acids. The germline gives CDR1 DFQATT, CDR2 SNEGSKA (reference sequence). V lost 5 bases, J lost 8 bases, and 15 bases lay in between. This CDR3 reads CSAGGNSGGYTF. Here the CDR3 DNA reads TGCAGTGCTGGTGGGAATTCCGGGGGCTACACCTTC.

The CDR3 sequence is CASSLSGTSGSSGELFF. CDR3 DNA sequence: TGTGCCAGCAGCTTATCCGGGACTAGCGGGAGTTCCGGGGAGCTGTTTTTT. The chain uses TRBV7-3 and TRBJ2-2; 14 nucleotides line up with TRBD2. J was trimmed by 6 bases and V by 2 bases; bases with no gene match: 5. The germline gives CDR1 SGHTA, CDR2 FQGTGA. CDR3 length equals 17 residues. Full variable domain (remainder filled in from reference TRBV7-3 and TRBJ2-2): GAGVSQTPSNKVTEKGKYVELRCDPISGHTALYWYRQSLGQGPEFLIYFQGTGAADDSGLPNDRFFAVRPEGSVSTLKIQRTERGDSAVYLCASSLSGTSGSSGELFFGEGSRLTVL.

The V gene is TRBV7-6, the J gene TRBJ1-1; TRBD1 agrees at 8 bases. The germline V gene encodes CDR1 SGHVS and CDR2 FNYEAQ. The CDR3 loop spans 15 amino acids. The ends lost 3 bases at V and 1 base at J; junction bases unmatched: 4. Here the CDR3 DNA reads TGTGCCAGCAGCTTGGCGGACAGGGCGAACACTGAAGCTTTCTTT. It translates to CASSLADRANTEAFF.

The chain has TRBV6-1 and TRBJ1-5; no firm D call. V lost 2 bases, J lost 5 bases, and 7 bases lay in between. Germline lookup yields CDR1 MNHNS and CDR2 SASEGT. The CDR3 length is 13 residues. CDR3 nucleotide sequence: TGTGCCAGCAGTGAATCGGTGCATCAGCCCCAGCATTTT. The encoded protein is CASSESVHQPQHF.

This chain uses TRBV6-5 with TRBJ2-7; tentatively, D is TRBD1 (6 bases). Trimming pared 10 bases from V and 0 bases from J, leaving 10 bases between. CDR3 length: 12 amino acids. The germline V gene has CDR1 MNHEY and CDR2 SVGAGI. The CDR3 loop is CATTGFSYEQYF. DNA for the CDR3: TGTGCCACCACAGGGTTCTCCTACGAGCAGTACTTC.

Concerning this clone: The junction shows a germline mismatch at one end, possibly a read error. The chain has TRBV7-2 and TRBJ2-1; TRBD2 agrees at 10 bases. The V gene's germline CDR1 is SGHTA and CDR2 FQGNSA. The CDR3 covers 15 residues. The CDR3 spells CASSPTSGIYDEQFF. The CDR3 region has the DNA TGTGCCAGCAGCCCCACTAGCGGGATCTACGATGAGCAGTTCTTC.

The rearrangement joins TRBV30 to TRBJ2-7; TRBD2 agrees at 12 bases. Germline values: CDR1 GTSNPN, CDR2 SVGIG (reference sequence). The CDR3 is made up of 17 amino acids. The V gene end was trimmed by 0 bases and the J gene end by 1 base; junction bases not matched to a gene: 7. The CDR3 loop reads CAWSVFRTSGVSYEQYF. DNA of the CDR3: TGTGCCTGGAGTGTATTCCGGACTAGCGGGGTGTCCTACGAGCAGTACTTC.

This sequence joins TRBV11-2 and TRBJ2-1, with D uncertain. Germline V CDR1 and CDR2: SGHAT, FQNNGV. Trimming shortened V by 1 base and J by 6 bases, and 7 bases separated the two germline ends. The CDR3 covers 13 residues. The CDR3 DNA reads as TGTGCCAGCAGCTTAGCTCTTCTCAATGAGCAGTTCTTC. Translation gives CASSLALLNEQFF.

This clone was recorded a few times. This CDR3 is CASSLGPGQGAGEQFF. Here the CDR3 DNA reads TGCGCCAGCAGCTTGGGTCCGGGACAGGGGGCAGGTGAGCAGTTCTTC. The rearrangement joins TRBV5-1 to TRBJ2-1; TRBD1 aligns across 12 bases. CDR3 length equals 16 residues. Germline loops: CDR1 SGHRS, CDR2 YFSETQ. The V and J ends lost 0 bases and 9 bases, in that order; junction bases with no gene match: 7.

This chain uses TRBV19 with TRBJ1-2; no firm D call. The CDR3 runs 14 residues. Trimming removed 7 bases at V and 3 bases at J, with 15 bases between. The V gene's germline CDR1 is LNHDA and CDR2 SQIVND (reference sequence). The CDR3 loop reads CASTLGGMDYGYTF. The DNA of the CDR3 is TGTGCCAGTACATTGGGAGGGATGGACTATGGCTACACCTTC. Complete variable domain (other parts from reference TRBV19 and TRBJ1-2): DGGITQSPKYLFRKEGQNVTLSCEQNLNHDAMYWYRQDPGQGLRLIYYSQIVNDFQKGDIAEGYSVSREKKESFPLTVTSAQKNPTAFYLCASTLGGMDYGYTFGSGTRLTVV.